Sequencing of this T cell receptor beta chain was carried out in a study of T cell responses to AZD1222 COVID-19 vaccine. The table came from immunoSEQ multiplex PCR; TCRdb's copy has only in-frame clones and leaves some out. The profile shows under 150,000 clones, 80% to 95% of them singletons. In the case of this clone: The antigen remains undetermined.

The CDR3 runs to 16 residues. Germline lookup yields CDR1 MDHEN and CDR2 SYDVKM. Trimming stripped 1 base from V and 8 bases from J, with 21 bases between. Study-level findings and limits: Donors skewed white British and female; clonal diversity was possibly underestimated. A reported finding is that nearly half of spike-specific TCRs target unmutated variant regions. Spike-specific TCR breadth and depth rose after two AZD1222 doses.

This sequence was found in an adult in good health. The gene calls are TRBV28 and TRBJ2-7; TRBD1 might be the D (6 bases). Sequenced here: peripheral blood, sampled on day 0 of MenACWY control vaccination. The CDR3 nucleotides read TGTGCCAGCAGTTTATTGACCACAGGGTCCATTACGAAGCAGTACTTC. It codes for CASSLLTTGSITKQYF.